The next 20 T cell receptor beta chains were all read from a single sample in a study of T cells in Graves' hyperthyroidism and ophthalmopathy. The source material, RNA transcripts, was used to amplify TCR beta CDR3 regions. HTBI primers were used for first-round RT-PCR of the TCR CDR3. Using its own MiXCR run on the multiplex PCR reads, TCRdb lists one record per CDR3 protein. This sample has 250,000 to 300,000 distinct CDR3 sequences; approximately 16% occur once, and the top ten carry 30%. Sequencing input: blood. The source is a woman in her forties or fifties with Graves' hyperthyroidism that later progressed to Graves' ophthalmopathy.

This clonotype appeared many times. V gene TRBV7-2 combines with J gene TRBJ2-3; 11 bases fit TRBD2. Germline assignment: CDR1 SGHTA and CDR2 FQGNSA. This CDR3 contains 18 residues. V trimming: 4 bases; J trimming: 5 bases; junction bases outside the gene matches: 14. The CDR3 here is CASSSIYLSGRARDTQYF. The CDR3 DNA sequence: TGTGCCAGCAGCTCGATTTACCTTAGCGGGAGGGCGAGAGATACGCAGTATTTT.

There are many counts of this clonotype. The chain is built from TRBV7-2 and TRBJ1-5; D gene unclear. The V and J ends lost 1 base and 6 bases respectively, with 4 bases between them. CDR1 is SGHTA and CDR2 is FQGNSA in the germline V gene. The CDR3 length is 12 residues. This chain's CDR3 is CASSLVSQPQHF. CDR3 nucleotide sequence: TGTGCCAGCAGCTTAGTAAGTCAGCCCCAGCATTTT.

Remarks on this clonotype: This may come from a read error, since a much larger clone is one base off. The chain employs TRBV20-1 and TRBJ2-3; 12 positions match TRBD2. The germline V gene has CDR1 DFQATT and CDR2 SNEGSKA (reference sequence). This CDR3 region has 16 residues. V was pared by 3 bases and J by 7 bases, with 11 bases of the junction left unmatched. CDR3 residues: CSASRTSGNHPNTQYF. CDR3 coding DNA: TGCAGTGCTAGCCGGACTAGCGGGAATCATCCAAATACGCAGTATTTT.

This clonotype was counted many times. This rearrangement joins TRBV9 to TRBJ1-2; the D gene is possibly TRBD1 (5 bases). CDR1 is SGDLS and CDR2 is YYNGEE in the germline V gene. This CDR3 spans 14 amino acids. V was trimmed by 2 bases and J by 8 bases, leaving 16 bases between them. CDR3 loop: CASSVSGINRGYTF. In DNA, the CDR3 is TGTGCCAGCAGCGTCTCAGGGATTAATAGGGGCTACACCTTC.

The rearrangement joins TRBV11-2 to TRBJ2-2, with 13 bases that match TRBD2. The germline CDR1 and CDR2 sequences are SGHAT and FQNNGV. The junction had 10 bases not matched to a gene; V was cut back by 10 bases and J by 5 bases. The CDR3 sequence is 16 residues long. The DNA of the CDR3 is TGTGCCACCTCCCGGGGACTAGCGGGATTAACCGGGGAGCTGTTTTTT. Its translation is CATSRGLAGLTGELFF. Combining the CDR3 with reference TRBV11-2 and TRBJ2-2 gives the whole variable domain EAGVAQSPRYKIIEKRQSVAFWCNPISGHATLYWYQQILGQGPKLLIQFQNNGVVDDSQLPKDRFSAERLKGVDSTLKIQPAKLEDSAVYLCATSRGLAGLTGELFFGEGSRLTVL.

This clonotype was counted at least ten times. This chain connects TRBV30 to TRBJ2-1, with D unresolved. The CDR3 is made up of 11 amino acids. V shed 2 bases and J shed 9 bases, with 8 bases lying between them. Germline CDR1 GTSNPN, CDR2 SVGIG (reference sequence). This CDR3 is CAWSRSPEQFF. CDR3 nucleotides: TGTGCCTGGAGTCGATCTCCTGAGCAGTTCTTC. The full variable domain, completed using reference TRBV30 and TRBJ2-1, is SQTIHQWPATLVQPVGSPLSLECTVEGTSNPNLYWYRQAAGRGLQLLFYSVGIGQISSEVPQNLSASRPQDRQFILSSKKLLLSDSGFYLCAWSRSPEQFFGPGTRLTVL.

The V call is TRBV6-2 or TRBV6-3, the J call TRBJ2-1; TRBD2 matches 14 bases. Losses at the gene ends were 1 base for V and 4 bases for J; bases not matched to a gene: 9. Per germline, CDR1 MNHEY and CDR2 SVGEGT. The CDR3 covers 19 residues. The CDR3 here is CASSYLTSGGAGLYNEQFF. In nucleotides, the CDR3 is TGTGCCAGCAGTTACTTGACTAGCGGGGGGGCCGGTCTGTACAATGAGCAGTTCTTC.

This clonotype was counted only a few times. This chain links TRBV5-6 with TRBJ2-7; D is perhaps TRBD2 (6 bases). This CDR3 contains 13 residues. The V end lost 4 bases, the J end lost 6 bases, and 14 bases lay between the germline ends. CDR1 is SGHDT and CDR2 is YYEEEE in the germline V gene. The CDR3 loop reads CASSNNGGSEQYF. Here the CDR3 DNA reads TGTGCCAGCAGCAACAATGGGGGGAGCGAGCAGTACTTC.

V usage is TRBV27 and J usage is TRBJ1-4; D is unclear. The ends were cut back, 10 bases at V and 7 bases at J, with 16 bases in the middle. The length of the CDR3 is 13 residues. Germline CDR1 is MNHEY and CDR2 is SMNVEV (reference sequence). The chain's CDR3 is CATPSPAGEKLFF. CDR3 DNA: TGTGCCACTCCTTCCCCGGCGGGTGAAAAACTGTTTTTT.

This clonotype has more than one count but fewer than ten. A single base separates this from a much larger clone, so it may be a read error. The gene calls are TRBV2 and TRBJ1-2; 8 bases are shared with TRBD1. The germline V gene has CDR1 SNHLY and CDR2 FYNNEI. The CDR3 extends over 14 amino acids. V shed 4 bases, J shed 0 bases, and the junction held 1 base outside the gene matches. The CDR3 DNA sequence: TGTGCCAGCAGTGGGACAGGGACTAACTATGGCTACACCTTC. Amino acid sequence: CASSGTGTNYGYTF. Combining the CDR3 with reference TRBV2 and TRBJ1-2 gives the whole variable domain EPEVTQTPSHQVTQMGQEVILRCVPISNHLYFYWYRQILGQKVEFLVSFYNNEISEKSEIFDDQFSVERPDGSNFTLKIRSTKLEDSAMYFCASSGTGTNYGYTFGSGTRLTVV.

This clonotype was picked up many times. The chain joins TRBV2 to TRBJ1-2, with D uncertain. This CDR3 has 12 residues. V dropped 1 base and J dropped 4 bases, with 4 bases sitting between them. The germline CDR1 and CDR2 sequences are SNHLY and FYNNEI. In nucleotides, the CDR3 is TGTGCCAGCAGTGAAGGGGTCTATGGCTACACCTTC. This sequence encodes CASSEGVYGYTF.

V is TRBV15 and J is TRBJ2-1; 7 nucleotides agree with TRBD2. Germline lookup yields CDR1 LNHNV and CDR2 YYDKDF (reference sequence). The CDR3 sequence is 16 residues long. V trimming: 1 base; J trimming: 7 bases; junction bases outside the gene matches: 10. The CDR3 sequence: CATSRVKAGVGNEQFF. The DNA of the CDR3 is TGTGCCACCAGCAGAGTTAAGGCGGGAGTGGGGAATGAGCAGTTCTTC.

This clonotype was found many times. The chain has TRBV7-9 and TRBJ2-3; D remains unclear. CDR1 is SEHNR and CDR2 is FQNEAQ in the germline V gene (reference sequence). The V end was cut by 1 base, the J end by 2 bases, with 7 bases between. The CDR3 is 14 amino acids. The DNA for the CDR3 is TGTGCCAGCAGCTTAGAGACGGACACAGATACGCAGTATTTT. The encoded protein is CASSLETDTDTQYF.

This clonotype occurred many times. The chain employs TRBV20-1 and TRBJ2-3; 8 positions match TRBD1. The CDR3 extends over 15 amino acids. V gave up 4 bases and J gave up 2 bases; unmatched junction bases: 8. Germline loops: CDR1 DFQATT, CDR2 SNEGSKA (reference sequence). CDR3 loop: CSATGGLRFTDTQYF. DNA for the CDR3: TGCAGTGCTACAGGGGGCTTGAGATTCACAGATACGCAGTATTTT.

This chain links TRBV5-1 with TRBJ2-2; 13 nucleotides match TRBD2. V shed 4 bases, J shed 4 bases, and the junction held 13 bases outside the gene matches. The CDR3 is 19 amino acids. The germline V gene encodes CDR1 SGHRS and CDR2 YFSETQ. CDR3 sequence: CASSLNPATSGRITGELFF. CDR3 DNA sequence: TGCGCCAGCAGCCTGAATCCTGCGACTAGCGGGAGGATCACCGGGGAGCTGTTTTTT.

This clonotype was counted at least ten times. The CDR3 DNA is TGTGCCAGCAGTGTTGGACAGACGTTCGCCATTCAGTACTTC. Its translation: CASSVGQTFAIQYF. The V and J genes are TRBV2 and TRBJ2-4, with D possibly matching TRBD1 (6 bases). Germline V CDR1 and CDR2: SNHLY, FYNNEI. This CDR3 is built from 14 residues. V was cut by 4 bases and J by 9 bases, with 16 bases left in between.

Many counts were recorded for this clonotype. V usage is TRBV29-1 and J usage is TRBJ2-5; perhaps TRBD1 as D (5 bases). CDR3 length equals 14 residues. The V and J ends lost 2 bases and 0 bases respectively, with 10 bases between them. Per the germline V gene, CDR1 is SQVTM and CDR2 is ANQGSEA. CDR3 nucleotides: TGCAGCGTTGAAAGCGACAGTTACCAAGAGACCCAGTACTTC. Translation gives CSVESDSYQETQYF.

This clonotype has more than one count but fewer than ten. The rearrangement joins TRBV20-1 to TRBJ1-2; possible D gene TRBD1, 5 bases. The germline V gene encodes CDR1 DFQATT and CDR2 SNEGSKA (reference sequence). The CDR3 is 13 amino acids. V dropped 0 bases and J dropped 6 bases, with 11 bases sitting between them. CDR3 bases: TGCAGTGCTAGAGATATTCGGGGCCATGGCTACACCTTC. Translated: CSARDIRGHGYTF.

This clonotype was counted ten times or more. The chain uses TRBV20-1 and TRBJ2-5, with D uncertain. Germline CDR1 reads DFQATT; CDR2 reads SNEGSKA (reference sequence). CDR3 length: 14 amino acids. The CDR3 protein is CRAGTAALGETQYF. CDR3 DNA: TGCAGAGCTGGAACTGCCGCCCTAGGAGAGACCCAGTACTTC.

This clonotype came up many times. The V call is TRBV28, the J call TRBJ1-2, with TRBD1 matching 9 bases. The CDR3 extends over 14 amino acids. Germline-derived CDR1 and CDR2 are MDHEN and SYDVKM. V was clipped by 7 bases and J by 8 bases; unmatched bases: 11. This chain's CDR3 is CASIPHRGLQGYTF. The DNA of the CDR3 is TGTGCCAGCATACCGCACAGGGGGCTACAAGGCTACACCTTC.